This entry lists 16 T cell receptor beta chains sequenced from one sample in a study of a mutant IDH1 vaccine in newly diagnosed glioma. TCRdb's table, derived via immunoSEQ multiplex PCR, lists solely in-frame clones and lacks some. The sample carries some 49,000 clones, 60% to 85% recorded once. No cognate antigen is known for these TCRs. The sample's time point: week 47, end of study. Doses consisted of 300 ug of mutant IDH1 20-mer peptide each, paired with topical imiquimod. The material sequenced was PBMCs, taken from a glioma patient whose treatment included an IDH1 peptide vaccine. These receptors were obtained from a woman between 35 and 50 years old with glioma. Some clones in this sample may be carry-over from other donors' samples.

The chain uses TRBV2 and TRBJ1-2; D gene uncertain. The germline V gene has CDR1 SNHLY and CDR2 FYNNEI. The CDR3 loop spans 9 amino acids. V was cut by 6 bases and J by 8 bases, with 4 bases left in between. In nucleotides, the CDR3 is TGTGCCAGCAGGGAGGGCTACACCTTC. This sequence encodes CASREGYTF.

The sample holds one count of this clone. The CDR3 coding sequence is TGTGCCAGTAGTATAGGTCAAAACTCCTACAATGAGCAGTTCTTC. This codes for CASSIGQNSYNEQFF. J is TRBJ2-1 and V is TRBV19; D remains unclear. Germline assignment: CDR1 LNHDA and CDR2 SQIVND (reference sequence). V shed 1 base and J shed 0 bases, with 7 bases lying between them. The CDR3 is 15 amino acids.

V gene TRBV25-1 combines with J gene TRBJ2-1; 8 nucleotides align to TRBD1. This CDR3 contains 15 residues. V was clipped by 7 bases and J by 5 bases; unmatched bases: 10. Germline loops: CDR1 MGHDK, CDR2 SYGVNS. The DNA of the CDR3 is TGTGCCAGCACTTCCCCTGGGACAGGAAACAATGAGCAGTTCTTC. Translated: CASTSPGTGNNEQFF.

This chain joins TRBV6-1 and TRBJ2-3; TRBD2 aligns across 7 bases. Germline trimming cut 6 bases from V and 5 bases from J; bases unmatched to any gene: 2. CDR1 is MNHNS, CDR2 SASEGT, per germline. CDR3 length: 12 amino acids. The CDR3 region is CASSLAGDTQYF. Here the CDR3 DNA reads TGTGCCAGCAGCTTAGCGGGAGATACGCAGTATTTT.

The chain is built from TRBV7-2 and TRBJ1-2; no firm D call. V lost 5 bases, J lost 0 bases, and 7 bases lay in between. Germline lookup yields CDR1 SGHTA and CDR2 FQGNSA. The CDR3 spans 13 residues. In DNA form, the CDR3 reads TGTGCCAGCAGCAGTGGTACTAACTATGGCTACACCTTC. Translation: CASSSGTNYGYTF.

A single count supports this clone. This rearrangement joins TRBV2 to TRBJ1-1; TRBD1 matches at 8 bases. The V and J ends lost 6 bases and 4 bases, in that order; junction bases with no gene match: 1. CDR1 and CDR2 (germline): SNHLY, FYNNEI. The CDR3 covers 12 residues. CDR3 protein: CASRDRATEAFF. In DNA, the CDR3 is TGTGCCAGCAGGGACAGGGCCACTGAAGCTTTCTTT.

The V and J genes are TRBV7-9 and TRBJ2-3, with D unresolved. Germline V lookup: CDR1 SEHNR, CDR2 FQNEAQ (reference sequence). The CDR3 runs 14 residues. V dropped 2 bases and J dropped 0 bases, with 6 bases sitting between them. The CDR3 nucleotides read TGTGCCAGCAGCTTAAGAGAGAGCACAGATACGCAGTATTTT. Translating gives CASSLRESTDTQYF.

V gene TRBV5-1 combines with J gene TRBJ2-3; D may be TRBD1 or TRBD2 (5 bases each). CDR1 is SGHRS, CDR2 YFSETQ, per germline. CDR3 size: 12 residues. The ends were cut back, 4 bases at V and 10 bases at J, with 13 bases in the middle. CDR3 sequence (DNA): TGCGCCAGCAGCGTGGGGACGATCCCGCAGTATTTT. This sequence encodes CASSVGTIPQYF.

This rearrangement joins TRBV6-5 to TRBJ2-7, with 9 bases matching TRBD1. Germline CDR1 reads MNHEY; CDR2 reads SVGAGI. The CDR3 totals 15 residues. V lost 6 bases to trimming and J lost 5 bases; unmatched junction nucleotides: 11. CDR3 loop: CASSPGWDRADEQYF. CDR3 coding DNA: TGTGCCAGCAGCCCTGGGTGGGACAGGGCCGACGAGCAGTACTTC.

Here the CDR3 DNA reads TGTGCCAGCAGCTTGGGGGGGACAGGGGCCTACGAGCAGTACTTC. It codes for CASSLGGTGAYEQYF. The chain carries TRBV5-6 and TRBJ2-7; 10 positions match TRBD1. Unmatched junction bases numbered 2, after V lost 0 bases and J lost 2 bases. Looked up from germline, CDR1 is SGHDT and CDR2 is YYEEEE. The CDR3 is 15 residues long.

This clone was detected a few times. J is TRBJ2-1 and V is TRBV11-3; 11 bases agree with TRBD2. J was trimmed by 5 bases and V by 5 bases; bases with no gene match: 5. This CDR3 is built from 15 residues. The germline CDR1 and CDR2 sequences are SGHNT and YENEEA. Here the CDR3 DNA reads TGTGCCAGCAGCCAGGGACTAGCGGAGGACAATGAGCAGTTCTTC. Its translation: CASSQGLAEDNEQFF.

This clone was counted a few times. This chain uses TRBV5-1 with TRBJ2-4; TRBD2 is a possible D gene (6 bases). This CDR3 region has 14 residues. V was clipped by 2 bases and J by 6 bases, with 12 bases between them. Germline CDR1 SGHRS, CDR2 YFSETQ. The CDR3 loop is CASSLLGLTNIQYF. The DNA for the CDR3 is TGCGCCAGCAGCTTACTGGGACTTACAAACATTCAGTACTTC.

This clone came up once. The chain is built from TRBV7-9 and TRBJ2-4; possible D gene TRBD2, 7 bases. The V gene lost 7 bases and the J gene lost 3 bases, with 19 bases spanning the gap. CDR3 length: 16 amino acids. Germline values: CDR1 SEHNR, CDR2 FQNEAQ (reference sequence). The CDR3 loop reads CASTPGEGVIKNIQYF. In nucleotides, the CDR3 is TGTGCCAGCACCCCGGGGGAGGGGGTAATCAAAAACATTCAGTACTTC.

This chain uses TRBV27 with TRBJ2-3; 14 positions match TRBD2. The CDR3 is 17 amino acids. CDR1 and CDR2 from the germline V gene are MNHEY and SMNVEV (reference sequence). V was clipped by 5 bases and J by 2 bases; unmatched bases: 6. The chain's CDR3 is CASSRGLAGGLTDTQYF. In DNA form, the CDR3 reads TGTGCCAGCAGTCGAGGACTAGCGGGGGGCCTCACAGATACGCAGTATTTT.

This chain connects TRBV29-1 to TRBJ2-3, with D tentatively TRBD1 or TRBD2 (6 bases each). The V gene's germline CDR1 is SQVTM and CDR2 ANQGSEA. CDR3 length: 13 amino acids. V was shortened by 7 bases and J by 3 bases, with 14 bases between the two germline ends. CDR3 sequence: CSEGGWGTDTQYF. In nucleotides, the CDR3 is TGCAGCGAAGGGGGGTGGGGAACAGATACGCAGTATTTT.

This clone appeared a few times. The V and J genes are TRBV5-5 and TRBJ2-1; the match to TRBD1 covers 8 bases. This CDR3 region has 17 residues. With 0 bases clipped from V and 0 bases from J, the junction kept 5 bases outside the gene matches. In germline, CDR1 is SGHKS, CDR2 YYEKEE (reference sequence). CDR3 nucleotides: TGTGCCAGCAGCTTGGTCCCAGGGGGCAGCTCCTACAATGAGCAGTTCTTC. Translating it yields CASSLVPGGSSYNEQFF. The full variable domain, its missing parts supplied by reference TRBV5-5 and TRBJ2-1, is DAGVTQSPTHLIKTRGQQVTLRCSPISGHKSVSWYQQVLGQGPQFIFQYYEKEERGRGNFPDRFSARQFPNYSSELNVNALLLGDSALYLCASSLVPGGSSYNEQFFGPGTRLTVL.